The following is a T cell receptor beta chain sequence with its context. What it binds is not known. Patients had chemo-refractory metastatic non-small-cell lung cancer and received focal radiation plus CTLA-4 blockade that used ipilimumab. This sample stems from a study of radiotherapy plus CTLA-4 blockade in lung cancer. Overall study context: Of all patients, over 15% responded objectively and 30% to 35% showed disease control. Study-wide results and limits: Blood-borne expansion of tumor-derived TCR clones followed radiotherapy plus ipilimumab. Early blood T cell clone dynamics, with interferon-beta, were reported to best predict response.

Clones were read by immunoSEQ multiplex PCR, and TCRdb kept only the in-frame ones, dropping some. The table shows about 77,000 clones, with roughly 80% occurring only once. The CDR3 runs 15 residues. Per germline, CDR1 LNHDA and CDR2 SQIVND (reference sequence). The V and J ends lost 4 bases and 3 bases respectively, with 14 bases between them. The source is a human donor with non-small cell lung cancer whose response to radiotherapy plus ipilimumab could not be evaluated. Sequencing used peripheral blood, obtained from a patient treated with radiotherapy plus ipilimumab. This rearrangement joins TRBV19 to TRBJ2-3, with D possibly TRBD2 on 6 matching bases. The CDR3 coding sequence is TGTGCCAGTAGTAACCGGCAGGGAGGAACAGATACGCAGTATTTT. Its translation: CASSNRQGGTDTQYF.